Presented here are 32 T cell receptor beta chains from one specimen sequenced in a study of T cell changes during pregnancy in multiple sclerosis. Clones were sequenced by immunoSEQ multiplex PCR, and TCRdb holds only the in-frame ones, with some missing. The sample includes just under 80,000 clones, around 93% of them seen just once. This sample comprised peripheral blood, obtained in the second trimester of pregnancy. Receptors were obtained from a female donor in good health, enrolled as a control in a pregnancy study.

This rearrangement joins TRBV4-3 to TRBJ1-5; 9 bases map to TRBD1. The germline CDR1 and CDR2 sequences are LGHNA and YSLEER. Losses at the gene ends were 1 base for V and 7 bases for J; bases not matched to a gene: 5. The CDR3 has 15 residues. The CDR3 sequence: CASSQGTGVEQPQHF. CDR3 nucleotide sequence: TGCGCCAGCAGCCAAGGGACAGGGGTGGAACAGCCCCAGCATTTT.

The J gene is TRBJ2-1, the V gene TRBV7-2; D possibly corresponds to TRBD2 (5 bases). Trimming left V 1 base short and J 5 bases short, with 9 bases between. Germline CDR1 is SGHTA and CDR2 is FQGNSA. The CDR3 consists of 14 residues. The CDR3 protein is CASSLDLANNEQFF. As DNA, the CDR3 is TGTGCCAGCAGCTTAGATCTAGCTAACAATGAGCAGTTCTTC.

V is TRBV10-2 and J is TRBJ1-2; 9 nucleotides agree with TRBD1. The CDR3 is 13 residues long. Trimming cost V 6 bases and J 6 bases; bases outside gene matches: 5. The germline gives CDR1 WSHSY, CDR2 SAAADI. The DNA for the CDR3 is TGCGCCAGCAGCTACAGGGGGCGCGATGGCTACACCTTC. Translated, it gives CASSYRGRDGYTF.

V and J are TRBV4-3 and TRBJ2-3; no firm D call. V was trimmed by 0 bases and J by 1 base, leaving 14 bases between them. Germline V gene data show CDR1 as LGHNA and CDR2 as YSLEER. This CDR3 has 17 residues. Here the CDR3 DNA reads TGCGCCAGCAGCCAAGAACCCATCACGGCGGGCACAGATACGCAGTATTTT. Residues: CASSQEPITAGTDTQYF.

There are a few counts of this clone. CDR3 nucleotide sequence: TGTGCCAGCAGCGATGGGGCCAAACATTCACCCCTCCACTTT. Translation gives CASSDGAKHSPLHF. The V call is TRBV9, the J call TRBJ1-6; D is possibly TRBD1 (5 bases). This CDR3 is built from 14 residues. V was pared by 3 bases and J by 8 bases, with 12 bases between. From germline, CDR1 is SGDLS and CDR2 YYNGEE.

The chain recombines TRBV30 with TRBJ1-4, with D maybe TRBD1 (6 bases). CDR3 length: 16 residues. Germline CDR1 GTSNPN, CDR2 SVGIG (reference sequence). The ends were cut back, 0 bases at V and 0 bases at J, with 11 bases in the middle. The CDR3 sequence: CAWSVGQGTTNEKLFF. The CDR3 nucleotides are TGTGCCTGGAGTGTAGGGCAGGGGACAACTAATGAAAAACTGTTTTTT.

This clone appeared a single time. The V and J genes are TRBV4-3 and TRBJ2-5; D may be TRBD1 (5 bases). The germline gives CDR1 LGHNA, CDR2 YSLEER. The CDR3 is made up of 14 amino acids. V dropped 0 bases and J dropped 5 bases, with 10 bases sitting between them. The CDR3 DNA is TGCGCCAGCAGCCAAGAAGGGGCAGGGGAGACCCAGTACTTC. Its protein product is CASSQEGAGETQYF.

V is TRBV6-6 and J is TRBJ1-3; D gene ambiguous. The V end was cut by 6 bases, the J end by 6 bases, with 21 bases between. Germline CDR1 MNHNY, CDR2 SVGAGI (reference sequence). The CDR3 contains 16 residues. The CDR3 DNA sequence: TGTGCCAGCAGCAATCCGCGGAGGGCCACGGAAAACACCATATATTTT. This gives the protein CASSNPRRATENTIYF.

The chain uses TRBV6-5 and TRBJ1-1, with D unclear. The V and J ends lost 6 bases and 6 bases respectively, with 14 bases between them. CDR1 is MNHEY and CDR2 is SVGAGI in the germline V gene. This CDR3 comprises 13 residues. The CDR3 loop reads CASRGERLSEAFF. The CDR3 DNA follows: TGTGCCAGCAGGGGTGAACGACTCTCTGAAGCTTTCTTT.

This chain joins TRBV6-5 and TRBJ2-3; weak D call: TRBD1 (5 bases). V was cut by 3 bases and J by 4 bases, with 11 bases left in between. CDR3 length: 14 residues. CDR1 is MNHEY, CDR2 SVGAGI, per germline. CDR3 nucleotides: TGTGCCAGCAGTTATAACAGGATGGCAGATACGCAGTATTTT. Residues: CASSYNRMADTQYF.

The V gene is TRBV7-8, the J gene TRBJ1-1, with 7 bases fitting TRBD1. The CDR3 sequence is 15 residues long. The ends lost 4 bases at V and 1 base at J; junction bases unmatched: 6. CDR1 is SGHVS and CDR2 is FQNEAQ in the germline V gene. The CDR3 is CASSYRQGRNTEAFF. The CDR3 DNA sequence: TGTGCCAGCAGCTACAGACAGGGCCGGAACACTGAAGCTTTCTTT.

J is TRBJ1-2 and V is TRBV15; D is ambiguous. CDR1 is LNHNV and CDR2 is YYDKDF in the germline V gene (reference sequence). V was pared by 0 bases and J by 5 bases, with 13 bases between. The CDR3 totals 15 residues. In DNA, the CDR3 is TGTGCCACCAGCAGAGAGGGAGAGGCAGCTTATGGCTACACCTTC. It specifies CATSREGEAAYGYTF.

The V and J genes are TRBV7-3 and TRBJ1-2, with 9 bases fitting TRBD1. Trimming took 3 bases from V and 13 from J; bases not matched to a gene: 15. CDR1 is SGHTA, CDR2 FQGTGA, per germline. This CDR3 is built from 15 residues. The CDR3 reads CASSLRLGGGTGFTF. The CDR3 nucleotides read TGTGCCAGCAGCTTGCGGTTAGGGGGGGGGACAGGGTTCACCTTC.

This chain connects TRBV19 to TRBJ1-5; 9 bases fit TRBD1. The junction had 5 bases not matched to a gene; V was cut back by 6 bases and J by 2 bases. This CDR3 is 15 amino acids long. Germline CDR1 reads LNHDA; CDR2 reads SQIVND (reference sequence). In DNA form, the CDR3 reads TGTGCCAGTAGAATATGGACAGGGGGCAATCAGCCCCAGCATTTT. Protein sequence: CASRIWTGGNQPQHF.

The genes are TRBV12-5 and TRBJ1-1; the match to TRBD1 covers 8 bases. Germline V lookup: CDR1 LGHNT, CDR2 FRNRAP. There are 14 residues in the CDR3. The ends lost 1 base at V and 6 bases at J; junction bases unmatched: 4. The CDR3 coding sequence is TGTGCTAGTGGTTTGGCAAACAGGGGGTCTGAAGCTTTCTTT. This gives the protein CASGLANRGSEAFF. Complete variable domain (other parts from reference TRBV12-5 and TRBJ1-1): DARVTQTPRHKVTEMGQEVTMRCQPILGHNTVFWYRQTMMQGLELLAYFRNRAPLDDSGMPKDRFSAEMPDATLATLKIQPSEPRDSAVYFCASGLANRGSEAFFGQGTRLTVV.

The CDR3 here is CASSLSRGRGMVLTDTQYF. The CDR3 DNA reads TGTGCCAGCAGCTTGTCCCGAGGCCGGGGTATGGTACTCACAGATACGCAGTATTTT. The chain links TRBV5-6 to TRBJ2-3; D possibly corresponds to TRBD2 (5 bases). CDR1 SGHDT and CDR2 YYEEEE come from the germline V gene. The CDR3 runs to 19 residues. Trimming took 1 base from V and 2 from J, leaving 23 bases between them.

This chain links TRBV25-1 with TRBJ2-3; TRBD2 matches 8 bases. The CDR3 sequence is 15 residues long. Germline CDR1 and CDR2: MGHDK and SYGVNS. V was pared by 6 bases and J by 3 bases, with 8 bases of the junction left unmatched. The CDR3 coding sequence is TGTGCCAGCAGGATGAGCGGGGGCCGTACAGATACGCAGTATTTT. Translated, it gives CASRMSGGRTDTQYF.

The chain links TRBV29-1 to TRBJ1-4, with TRBD1 as a possible D gene (5 bases). Trimming cost V 4 bases and J 8 bases, with 17 bases left between them. The CDR3 covers 14 residues. Germline V gene sequence: CDR1 SQVTM, CDR2 ANQGSEA. Written as DNA, the CDR3 is TGCAGCGTTGGGAGCGGGACTGGGCGCGAAAAACTGTTTTTT. It yields the protein CSVGSGTGREKLFF.

This rearrangement joins TRBV9 to TRBJ2-3; the match to TRBD2 covers 13 bases. This CDR3 is 18 amino acids long. CDR1 and CDR2 from the germline V gene are SGDLS and YYNGEE. V lost 2 bases and J lost 0; bases outside the gene matches: 6. The CDR3 here is CASSVRGTSGISTDTQYF. The CDR3 DNA is TGTGCCAGCAGCGTCCGGGGGACTAGCGGGATCAGCACAGATACGCAGTATTTT.

This clone showed up just once. The CDR3, as DNA: TGTGCCTGGAGTGGACTGTCAACTGAAGCTTTCTTT. It codes for CAWSGLSTEAFF. The V call is TRBV30, the J call TRBJ1-1; D is ambiguous. The CDR3 is 12 residues long. The ends were cut back, 1 base at V and 5 bases at J, with 8 bases in the middle. Per the germline V gene, CDR1 is GTSNPN and CDR2 is SVGIG (reference sequence). The full variable domain, rest sourced from reference TRBV30 and TRBJ1-1, is SQTIHQWPATLVQPVGSPLSLECTVEGTSNPNLYWYRQAAGRGLQLLFYSVGIGQISSEVPQNLSASRPQDRQFILSSKKLLLSDSGFYLCAWSGLSTEAFFGQGTRLTVV.

This clone was counted once. This chain uses TRBV6-6 with TRBJ2-4; 7 bases fit TRBD2. Germline trimming cut 4 bases from V and 5 bases from J; bases unmatched to any gene: 11. This CDR3 contains 16 residues. Germline V lookup: CDR1 MNHNY, CDR2 SVGAGI (reference sequence). The CDR3 nucleotides read TGTGCCAGCAGTTTCGGCGGGGGTTCCCCGGAAAACATTCAGTACTTC. Amino acids: CASSFGGGSPENIQYF.

This chain joins TRBV6-5 and TRBJ1-1, with 7 bases that match TRBD1. The V segment lost 6 bases and the J segment 1 base; nucleotides outside the gene matches: 5. The germline V gene encodes CDR1 MNHEY and CDR2 SVGAGI. The CDR3 length is 14 residues. CDR3 residues: CASRDRPTNTEAFF. Here the CDR3 DNA reads TGTGCCAGCAGGGACAGGCCCACGAACACTGAAGCTTTCTTT.

This chain joins TRBV4-2 and TRBJ1-5, with 8 bases that match TRBD1. V lost 3 bases, J lost 2 bases, and 9 bases stayed unmatched. Germline V lookup: CDR1 LGHNA, CDR2 YNFKEQ. The CDR3 totals 17 residues. In DNA, the CDR3 is TGTGCCAGCAGCCAGACCCCAGGGGGCTCTCGCAATCAGCCCCAGCATTTT. This translates into CASSQTPGGSRNQPQHF.

The gene calls are TRBV19 and TRBJ1-1; D call uncertain. Between the trimmed V and J ends, which lost 8 bases and 4 bases, there was a span of 14 bases. The CDR3 sequence is 13 residues long. Germline values: CDR1 LNHDA, CDR2 SQIVND (reference sequence). The CDR3: CASQAGLITEAFF. DNA for the CDR3: TGTGCCAGTCAGGCGGGGTTAATCACTGAAGCTTTCTTT.

The genes are TRBV7-2 and TRBJ1-2; a possible D gene is TRBD1 (6 bases). Germline CDR1 reads SGHTA; CDR2 reads FQGNSA. The V and J ends lost 5 bases and 4 bases respectively, with 17 bases between them. The CDR3 consists of 15 residues. The CDR3 sequence: CASSPDLQGFYGYTF. DNA for the CDR3: TGTGCCAGCAGCCCCGACCTACAGGGATTCTATGGCTACACCTTC. The whole variable domain, remainder taken from reference TRBV7-2 and TRBJ1-2, is GAGVSQSPSNKVTEKGKDVELRCDPISGHTALYWYRQSLGQGLEFLIYFQGNSAPDKSGLPSDRFSAERTGGSVSTLTIQRTQQEDSAVYLCASSPDLQGFYGYTFGSGTRLTVV.

The V and J genes are TRBV7-9 and TRBJ2-3; D unresolved. CDR1 and CDR2 from the germline V gene are SEHNR and FQNEAQ (reference sequence). V was pared by 5 bases and J by 4 bases, with 13 bases between. This CDR3 is 14 amino acids long. CDR3 protein: CASSPPVSADTQYF. In nucleotides, the CDR3 is TGTGCCAGCAGCCCCCCCGTGAGCGCAGATACGCAGTATTTT.

The V gene is TRBV4-1, the J gene TRBJ1-4; D might be TRBD1 (5 bases). The CDR3 is 17 residues long. Trimming cost V 2 bases and J 0 bases, with 13 bases left between them. Germline CDR1 reads MGHRA; CDR2 reads YSYEKL. The CDR3 sequence: CASSQNYGGATNEKLFF. The CDR3 coding sequence is TGCGCCAGCAGCCAAAATTATGGAGGGGCAACTAATGAAAAACTGTTTTTT.

The chain has TRBV4-3 and TRBJ1-2, with D possibly matching TRBD1 (5 bases). The germline CDR1 and CDR2 sequences are LGHNA and YSLEER. V lost 6 bases and J lost 2, with 13 bases in between. The CDR3 length is 14 residues. CDR3 sequence: CASSPGGENYGYTF. The CDR3 nucleotides read TGCGCCAGCAGTCCCGGGGGGGAAAACTATGGCTACACCTTC.

The rearrangement uses TRBV5-6 and TRBJ2-4; 8 bases agree with TRBD2. Germline lookup yields CDR1 SGHDT and CDR2 YYEEEE. This CDR3 has 18 amino acids. V gave up 4 bases and J gave up 2 bases; unmatched junction bases: 14. The CDR3 DNA follows: TGTGCCAGCAGCCCCCGCGGTAGCGGGGAACTAACCAAAAACATTCAGTACTTC. This codes for CASSPRGSGELTKNIQYF.

This clone was observed once. The J gene is TRBJ1-2, the V gene TRBV5-1; TRBD1 is a possible D gene (6 bases). CDR3 length equals 15 residues. Per germline, CDR1 SGHRS and CDR2 YFSETQ. The V end lost 0 bases, the J end lost 7 bases, and 16 bases lay between the germline ends. CDR3 region: CASSLAGDVVGGYTF. As DNA, the CDR3 is TGCGCCAGCAGCTTGGCAGGGGATGTAGTTGGTGGCTACACCTTC.

The genes are TRBV13 and TRBJ1-2; D possibly corresponds to TRBD1 (6 bases). Germline lookup yields CDR1 PRHDT and CDR2 FYEKMQ (reference sequence). The CDR3 length is 16 residues. V lost 1 base and J lost 2, with 14 bases in between. CDR3 nucleotides: TGTGCCAGCAGCTTAGAAGGTTACAGGGCGAACTATGGCTACACCTTC. This translates into CASSLEGYRANYGYTF.

The rearrangement joins TRBV5-5 to TRBJ1-2; a possible D gene is TRBD1 (6 bases). This CDR3 comprises 16 residues. V was trimmed by 0 bases and J by 2 bases, leaving 14 bases between them. CDR1 is SGHKS and CDR2 is YYEKEE in the germline V gene (reference sequence). The CDR3 sequence is CASSLDSGRGNYGYTF. DNA of the CDR3: TGTGCCAGCAGCTTGGACTCGGGCAGGGGCAACTATGGCTACACCTTC.